The present T cell receptor (beta chain) was sequenced within a study of spatial heterogeneity in lung cancer. Overall study context: Alpha-chain sequences were consistently detected in smaller numbers than beta-chain sequences. In raw reads, more than nine appearances on average were recorded for each unique TCR and UMI combination. Overall study results and limits: The study found that expanded intratumoral alpha and beta TCR counts tracked tumor mutation counts. Coverage of tumor T cells was estimated at approximately 7% for alpha chains and 11% to 15% for beta chains.

The time point is: sample taken at primary tumor resection. No cell sorting; template was whole RNA from tumor, lung tissue or PBMC. This clonotype occurred many times. Antigen: not known. This beta chain turned up in a library designed for alpha chains; as an off-target read, its abundance says little. TCRdb called the 5' RACE reads again in MiXCR, with one record for every CDR3 protein. The sample records about 13,000 distinct CDR3 sequences, approximately 5.5% being singletons. The sequencing used lung tumor tissue, collected at surgery. The receptor was isolated from a male donor with early-stage non-small cell lung cancer.

CDR3 protein: CASSLRGRNDQPQHF. The CDR3 DNA follows: TGTGCCAGCAGCTTGAGGGGCAGGAACGATCAGCCCCAGCATTTT. The chain couples TRBV5-6 to TRBJ1-5, with a possible D match to TRBD1 (5 bases). Germline V gene sequence: CDR1 SGHDT, CDR2 YYEEEE. V lost 1 base and J lost 5, with 13 bases in between. The length of the CDR3 is 15 residues.